Below are 10 T cell receptor beta chains sequenced from a single sample in a study of T-cell memory formation after mild COVID-19. TCRdb recomputed calls from the 5' RACE reads with MiXCR, one row per CDR3 protein. The table includes 340,000 or so distinct CDR3 sequences, 10% to 15% detected once. The sample was PBMCs or a T cell subset sorted from them (not recorded which). The origin of the receptors is a man aged 18 to 30 who had mild COVID-19 (a few samples of this study predate the infection). Cell type and time point are not known.

This clonotype has ten or more counts. The CDR3 DNA sequence: TGTGCCAGCAGCCCAGGGGGGACCCAGTACTTC. Its protein product is CASSPGGTQYF. The genes are TRBV6-5 and TRBJ2-5, with 7 bases lining up with TRBD1. With V trimmed by 6 bases and J by 7 bases, 2 bases remained unmatched. CDR1 is MNHEY and CDR2 is SVGAGI in the germline V gene. This CDR3 comprises 11 residues.

This chain uses TRBV29-1 with TRBJ1-1; unclear D gene. The CDR3 has 12 residues. Trimming took off 2 bases at V and 7 bases at J, with 11 bases between the two ends. Germline V gives CDR1 SQVTM, CDR2 ANQGSEA. The CDR3 DNA reads as TGCAGCGTTGAACCCCGCAGCGTTGAAGCTTTCTTT. Amino acids: CSVEPRSVEAFF.

CDR3 in amino acids: CASSSQRGLPSDTQYF. For the CDR3, the DNA is TGTGCCAGTAGTTCACAGCGGGGACTACCATCCGATACGCAGTATTTT. V is TRBV19 and J is TRBJ2-3; TRBD2 agrees at 7 bases. This CDR3 has 16 amino acids. The V segment lost 5 bases and the J segment 6 bases; nucleotides outside the gene matches: 14. Germline CDR1 LNHDA, CDR2 SQIVND (reference sequence).

This clonotype occurred a few times. CDR3 coding DNA: TGCAGCGTTGGGGGAGGGTGGAGCGAGCAGTACTTC. Translation: CSVGGGWSEQYF. The rearrangement links TRBV29-1 to TRBJ2-7; 7 nucleotides agree with TRBD2. Germline trimming cut 4 bases from V and 6 bases from J; bases unmatched to any gene: 6. The CDR3 spans 12 residues. Per the germline V gene, CDR1 is SQVTM and CDR2 is ANQGSEA.

This chain connects TRBV10-3 to TRBJ2-5; 7 positions match TRBD2. Per germline, CDR1 ENHRY and CDR2 SYGVKD. J was trimmed by 0 bases and V by 8 bases; bases with no gene match: 0. The length of the CDR3 is 12 residues. For the CDR3, the DNA is TGTGCCATCGGGGGGGACCAAGAGACCCAGTACTTC. This sequence encodes CAIGGDQETQYF.

The chain joins TRBV5-5 to TRBJ2-7, with unresolved D. The V gene lost 7 bases and the J gene lost 5 bases, with 13 bases spanning the gap. The CDR3 runs to 12 residues. The germline V gene encodes CDR1 SGHKS and CDR2 YYEKEE (reference sequence). The chain's CDR3 is CASGVRTHEQYF. The CDR3 bases are TGTGCCAGCGGAGTCCGTACCCACGAGCAGTACTTC.

The chain links TRBV10-3 to TRBJ1-3; D gene ambiguous. The CDR3 consists of 14 residues. The germline V and J ends were trimmed by 0 bases and 3 bases, with 6 bases remaining between them. CDR1 is ENHRY, CDR2 SYGVKD, per germline. The CDR3 loop is CAISESKVGNTIYF. CDR3 bases: TGTGCCATCAGTGAGTCGAAGGTTGGAAACACCATATATTTT.

This clonotype was observed a handful of times. V gene TRBV7-2 combines with J gene TRBJ2-1, with 9 bases lining up with TRBD2. Germline CDR1 reads SGHTA; CDR2 reads FQGNSA. This CDR3 has 13 residues. Trimming removed 6 bases from V and 7 bases from J; junction bases left unmatched: 4. In DNA form, the CDR3 reads TGTGCCAGCAGGAGAAGCGGGGGGAATGAGCAGTTCTTC. This encodes CASRRSGGNEQFF.

This clonotype was counted between two and nine times. The chain is built from TRBV20-1 and TRBJ1-2, with D perhaps TRBD1 (6 bases). Trimming cost V 5 bases and J 2 bases, with 15 bases left between them. CDR1 DFQATT and CDR2 SNEGSKA come from the germline V gene (reference sequence). The CDR3 has 14 residues. CDR3 sequence reads: CSADRLMENYGYTF. In DNA form, the CDR3 reads TGCAGTGCTGACAGGTTGATGGAGAACTATGGCTACACCTTC.

This clonotype was counted a few times. This rearrangement joins TRBV4-3 to TRBJ1-3; no clear D gene. The V gene lost 1 base and the J gene lost 4 bases, with 8 bases spanning the gap. The germline CDR1 and CDR2 sequences are LGHNA and YSLEER. This CDR3 region has 14 residues. The CDR3 DNA reads as TGCGCCAGCAGCCAAGGTCCCCTCGGAAACACCATATATTTT. It translates to CASSQGPLGNTIYF.